This T cell receptor (beta chain) is drawn from a study of T cell changes during pregnancy in multiple sclerosis. The data were produced by immunoSEQ multiplex PCR, yet TCRdb's version contains in-frame clones alone and is incomplete. The sample has under 90,000 clones, about 90% seen once; the top ten hold approximately 1.4%. Trimming took 3 bases from V and 5 from J, leaving 10 bases between them. This CDR3 has 12 amino acids. Germline V gene sequence: CDR1 GTSNPN, CDR2 SVGIG (reference sequence). Sequencing was performed on peripheral blood, taken in the second trimester of pregnancy. This receptor was identified in a female donor in good health, enrolled as a control in a pregnancy study. This rearrangement joins TRBV30 to TRBJ1-2, with no clear D. CDR3 DNA sequence: TGTGCCTGGAGCCTACTGATTTATGGCTACACCTTC. Protein sequence: CAWSLLIYGYTF.